Shown below are 19 T cell receptor beta chains from a single sample sequenced in a study of OX40 agonist ivuxolimab in advanced cancers. Sequencing was performed with immunoSEQ multiplex PCR; in TCRdb, only in-frame clones are kept and a portion is missing. The data contain 40,000 to 50,000 clones, almost 90% of them singletons. Sequencing used CD4+ or CD8+ T cells sorted from blood, obtained in a trial of the OX40 agonist ivuxolimab. The receptors shown here come from an adult with an advanced solid tumor such as melanoma, head and neck, liver or kidney cancer.

The CDR3 reads CASSWEPSTNEKLFF. The CDR3 DNA is TGTGCCAGCAGCTGGGAGCCTTCAACTAATGAAAAACTGTTTTTT. The rearrangement joins TRBV7-9 to TRBJ1-4; the D is unclear. The germline V gene encodes CDR1 SEHNR and CDR2 FQNEAQ (reference sequence). V gave up 4 bases and J gave up 0 bases, with 9 bases separating them. This CDR3 has 15 amino acids.

This rearrangement joins TRBV28 to TRBJ2-3; possibly TRBD1 or TRBD2 for D (5 bases each). CDR3 length: 12 residues. V gave up 1 base and J gave up 11 bases, with 10 bases separating them. The germline V gene has CDR1 MDHEN and CDR2 SYDVKM. The CDR3 loop is CASSLYGGVQYF. The CDR3 DNA sequence: TGTGCCAGCAGTTTATATGGGGGAGTGCAGTATTTT.

The V and J genes are TRBV5-5 and TRBJ2-2; D gene unclear. CDR3 length equals 14 residues. Germline V gene sequence: CDR1 SGHKS, CDR2 YYEKEE (reference sequence). Trimming shortened V by 1 base and J by 4 bases, and 8 bases separated the two germline ends. CDR3 in amino acids: CASSLSLATGELFF. For the CDR3, the DNA is TGTGCCAGCAGCTTGTCGCTCGCCACCGGGGAGCTGTTTTTT.

The V call is TRBV7-2, the J call TRBJ2-3; D is unresolved. The CDR3 contains 15 residues. Germline CDR1 is SGHTA and CDR2 is FQGNSA. V was clipped by 5 bases and J by 4 bases, with 16 bases between them. CDR3 loop: CASSPNGDEADTQYF. The CDR3 DNA reads as TGTGCCAGCAGCCCGAACGGCGATGAGGCAGATACGCAGTATTTT.

The V call is TRBV28, the J call TRBJ2-7; 8 bases are shared with TRBD2. V shed 6 bases and J 6 bases; nucleotides not matched to a gene: 13. CDR1 is MDHEN, CDR2 SYDVKM, per germline. The CDR3 is made up of 15 amino acids. In nucleotides, the CDR3 is TGTGCCAGCAGCCAGGGAGCGGGAGAGGGGCGCGAGCAGTACTTC. It is translated as CASSQGAGEGREQYF.

The chain couples TRBV30 to TRBJ2-7; possibly TRBD2 for D (6 bases). V lost 0 bases and J 3 bases, leaving 9 bases between the germline ends. The CDR3 spans 13 residues. CDR1 and CDR2 from the germline V gene are GTSNPN and SVGIG (reference sequence). The DNA for the CDR3 is TGTGCCTGGAGTGTTGCGGGGAGCTACGAGCAGTACTTC. It yields the protein CAWSVAGSYEQYF. The complete variable domain, with remaining parts taken from reference TRBV30 and TRBJ2-7, reads SQTIHQWPATLVQPVGSPLSLECTVEGTSNPNLYWYRQAAGRGLQLLFYSVGIGQISSEVPQNLSASRPQDRQFILSSKKLLLSDSGFYLCAWSVAGSYEQYFGPGTRLTVT.

The chain is built from TRBV9 and TRBJ2-2; D is uncertain. The CDR3 totals 13 residues. V dropped 4 bases and J dropped 4 bases, with 8 bases sitting between them. Germline V lookup: CDR1 SGDLS, CDR2 YYNGEE. For the CDR3, the DNA is TGTGCCAGCAGCAAAGGACCCACCGGGGAGCTGTTTTTT. As protein: CASSKGPTGELFF.

With regard to this clone: This sample includes further DNA sequences coding for the same CDR3. The chain recombines TRBV2 with TRBJ2-2, with D unclear. The CDR3 has 12 residues. Germline V gene lookup returns CDR1 SNHLY and CDR2 FYNNEI. Deletions cut 3 bases from V and 6 bases from J, with 5 bases between. The CDR3 DNA reads as TGTGCCAGCAGTGAGGACGCCGGGGAGCTGTTTTTT. It translates to CASSEDAGELFF.

A single count supports this clone. The chain recombines TRBV5-6 with TRBJ2-3; 11 nucleotides agree with TRBD2. Germline lookup yields CDR1 SGHDT and CDR2 YYEEEE. The CDR3 extends over 16 amino acids. V shed 4 bases and J 4 bases; nucleotides not matched to a gene: 8. The CDR3 sequence: CASSPSSGRLPDTQYF. The CDR3 region has the DNA TGTGCCAGCAGCCCGTCTAGCGGGAGGCTTCCAGATACGCAGTATTTT.

The rearrangement uses TRBV19 and TRBJ2-3, with no clear D. This CDR3 is built from 14 residues. Germline lookup yields CDR1 LNHDA and CDR2 SQIVND (reference sequence). The ends were cut back, 3 bases at V and 4 bases at J, with 11 bases in the middle. The CDR3 sequence: CASSMTASPDTQYF. CDR3 sequence (DNA): TGTGCCAGTAGTATGACTGCGAGCCCAGATACGCAGTATTTT.

CDR3 nucleotide sequence: TGTGCCAGCAGCACTAGGACAGGGAATCAGCCCCAGCATTTT. This sequence encodes CASSTRTGNQPQHF. This chain links TRBV7-8 with TRBJ1-5; 8 nucleotides align to TRBD1. CDR1 is SGHVS and CDR2 is FQNEAQ in the germline V gene. V was pared by 5 bases and J by 4 bases, with 4 bases of the junction left unmatched. This CDR3 has 14 amino acids.

The chain employs TRBV7-3 and TRBJ2-3; D is ambiguous. Germline assignment: CDR1 SGHTA and CDR2 FQGTGA. The CDR3 covers 14 residues. Between the trimmed V and J ends, which lost 1 base and 2 bases, there was a span of 7 bases. CDR3 DNA: TGTGCCAGCAGCTTAAAGGCCAACACAGATACGCAGTATTTT. Translating gives CASSLKANTDTQYF. Full variable domain (remainder filled in from reference TRBV7-3 and TRBJ2-3): GAGVSQTPSNKVTEKGKYVELRCDPISGHTALYWYRQSLGQGPEFLIYFQGTGAADDSGLPNDRFFAVRPEGSVSTLKIQRTERGDSAVYLCASSLKANTDTQYFGPGTRLTVL.

The chain carries TRBV2 and TRBJ1-1; weak D call: TRBD1 (6 bases). Germline assignment: CDR1 SNHLY and CDR2 FYNNEI. The V end was cut by 7 bases, the J end by 5 bases, with 11 bases between. The CDR3 has 12 residues. The CDR3 region has the DNA TGTGCCAGCACTCTAACAGGGACTGAAGCTTTCTTT. Its translation is CASTLTGTEAFF.

The chain employs TRBV5-1 and TRBJ1-1; 7 nucleotides line up with TRBD1. V was pared by 4 bases and J by 2 bases, with 11 bases of the junction left unmatched. The CDR3 runs 16 residues. Germline V lookup: CDR1 SGHRS, CDR2 YFSETQ. In DNA form, the CDR3 reads TGCGCCAGCAGCCGGGTGGCAGGGGGGATAAACACTGAAGCTTTCTTT. Amino acid sequence: CASSRVAGGINTEAFF.

This chain connects TRBV18 to TRBJ2-7; TRBD1 aligns across 7 bases. Germline V gene data show CDR1 as KGHSH and CDR2 as LQKENI. The CDR3 spans 14 residues. J lost 0 bases, V lost 3 bases, and 2 bases had no gene match. The CDR3 here is CASSPGQSSYEQYF. CDR3 nucleotide sequence: TGTGCCAGCTCACCGGGACAGAGCTCCTACGAGCAGTACTTC. The full variable domain, completed using reference TRBV18 and TRBJ2-7, is NAGVMQNPRHLVRRRGQEARLRCSPMKGHSHVYWYRQLPEEGLKFMVYLQKENIIDESGMPKERFSAEFPKEGPSILRIQQVVRGDSAAYFCASSPGQSSYEQYFGPGTRLTVT.

This chain uses TRBV5-6 with TRBJ2-2; 9 nucleotides match TRBD1. CDR1 and CDR2 from the germline V gene are SGHDT and YYEEEE. The CDR3 consists of 19 residues. Germline trimming cut 4 bases from V and 5 bases from J; bases unmatched to any gene: 18. DNA of the CDR3: TGTGCCAGCAGCGGTAGGAGGACAGGGGCCATGTGGGAGACCGGGGAGCTGTTTTTT. Amino acids: CASSGRRTGAMWETGELFF. The full variable domain, its missing parts supplied by reference TRBV5-6 and TRBJ2-2, is DAGVTQSPTHLIKTRGQQVTLRCSPKSGHDTVSWYQQALGQGPQFIFQYYEEEERQRGNFPDRFSGHQFPNYSSELNVNALLLGDSALYLCASSGRRTGAMWETGELFFGEGSRLTVL.

V usage is TRBV6-5 and J usage is TRBJ2-3, with TRBD2 identical over 8 bases. The trim removed 2 bases at V and 7 bases at J, leaving 8 bases unmatched. The germline CDR1 and CDR2 sequences are MNHEY and SVGAGI. This CDR3 spans 15 amino acids. CDR3 residues: CASSYGAGVSYTQYF. CDR3 DNA: TGTGCCAGCAGTTACGGAGCGGGAGTGTCCTATACGCAGTATTTT.

The rearrangement uses TRBV6-5 and TRBJ1-2, with 8 bases identical to TRBD1. Germline values: CDR1 MNHEY, CDR2 SVGAGI. The CDR3 is made up of 15 amino acids. With V trimmed by 8 bases and J by 7 bases, 15 bases remained unmatched. This CDR3 reads CASRRPGQGVFGYTF. The CDR3 coding sequence is TGTGCCAGCCGACGCCCCGGACAGGGAGTATTTGGCTACACCTTC.

The rearrangement joins TRBV6-6 to TRBJ2-1; D possibly uses TRBD1 or TRBD2 (6 bases each). The germline V gene encodes CDR1 MNHNY and CDR2 SVGAGI (reference sequence). V was cut by 2 bases and J by 10 bases, with 12 bases left in between. The CDR3 sequence is 13 residues long. CDR3 DNA sequence: TGTGCCAGCAGTTACCTGGACAGCGGGGAGCAGTTCTTC. Amino acid sequence: CASSYLDSGEQFF.